Below are 5 T cell receptor beta chains sequenced from a single sample in a study of T cell responses to AZD1222 COVID-19 vaccine. This table comes from immunoSEQ multiplex PCR, and its TCRdb copy is limited to in-frame clones, with some not included. The sample includes roughly 160,000 clones, about nine tenths seen only once; the top ten take around 5.9%. Sequenced here: peripheral blood, sampled on day 0 of AZD1222 vaccination. These receptors were taken from an adult in good health.

The CDR3 DNA sequence: TGCAGCGTTGAAGCCCAGGGGGGTGGCTACACCTTC. Translation gives CSVEAQGGGYTF. The V gene is TRBV29-1, the J gene TRBJ1-2; 7 bases align to TRBD1. This CDR3 comprises 12 residues. Trimming at V came to 1 base and at J to 7 bases, leaving 3 bases not matched to a gene. The V gene's germline CDR1 is SQVTM and CDR2 ANQGSEA.

The chain couples TRBV6-6 to TRBJ1-2, with D unresolved. The CDR3 spans 14 residues. Trimming stripped 6 bases from V and 0 bases from J, with 11 bases between. Germline V gives CDR1 MNHNY, CDR2 SVGAGI (reference sequence). The CDR3, as DNA: TGTGCCAGCAGAGGACGGATACCTAACTATGGCTACACCTTC. Its translation: CASRGRIPNYGYTF.

The table lists this clone with a count of one. The gene calls are TRBV9 and TRBJ1-6; 7 bases are shared with TRBD1. Germline values: CDR1 SGDLS, CDR2 YYNGEE. With 0 bases clipped from V and 6 bases from J, the junction kept 6 bases outside the gene matches. The CDR3 has 16 residues. In DNA, the CDR3 is TGTGCCAGCAGCGTAGGGGACAGCTTTCTTAATTCACCCCTCCACTTT. This gives the protein CASSVGDSFLNSPLHF.

CDR3 sequence: CSVVQGANTEAFF. The CDR3 DNA sequence: TGCAGCGTTGTCCAGGGGGCGAACACTGAAGCTTTCTTT. V usage is TRBV29-1 and J usage is TRBJ1-1; 8 bases match TRBD1. This CDR3 spans 13 amino acids. CDR1 is SQVTM, CDR2 ANQGSEA, per germline. V shed 4 bases and J 1 base; nucleotides not matched to a gene: 2.

The V call is TRBV5-1, the J call TRBJ1-4; D unresolved. CDR3 size: 14 residues. The V gene lost 5 bases and the J gene lost 7 bases, with 15 bases spanning the gap. Germline CDR1 SGHRS, CDR2 YFSETQ. CDR3 in amino acids: CASSLQTPGEKLFF. The CDR3 DNA sequence: TGCGCCAGCAGTCTGCAGACGCCAGGTGAAAAACTGTTTTTT.